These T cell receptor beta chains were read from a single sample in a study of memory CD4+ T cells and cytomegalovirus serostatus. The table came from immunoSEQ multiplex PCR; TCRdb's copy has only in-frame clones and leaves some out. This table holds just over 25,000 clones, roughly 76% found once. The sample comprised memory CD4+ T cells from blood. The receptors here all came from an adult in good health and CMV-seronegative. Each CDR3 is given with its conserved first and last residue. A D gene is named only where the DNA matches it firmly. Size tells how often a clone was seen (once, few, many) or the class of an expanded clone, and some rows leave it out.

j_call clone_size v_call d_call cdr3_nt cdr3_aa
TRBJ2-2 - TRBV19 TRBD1 TGTGCCAGTAGTATAGATCCCTACAAATACCGGGACAGAAGAACCAACACCGGGGAGCTGTTTTTT CASSIDPYKYRDRRTNTGELFF
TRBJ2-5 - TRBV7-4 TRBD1 TGTGCCAGCAGCGAGGGGGAGGACAGGGGGCAAGAGACCCAGTACTTC CASSEGEDRGQETQYF
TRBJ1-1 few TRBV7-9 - TGTGCCAGCAGCCCCGGCGGGCGAGGGGGGAACACTGAAGCTTTCTTT CASSPGGRGGNTEAFF
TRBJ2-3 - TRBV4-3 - TGCGCCAGCAGCCAAGCAGGGGCAGCAGATACGCAGTATTTT CASSQAGAADTQYF
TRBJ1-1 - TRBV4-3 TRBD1 TGCGCCAGCAGCCAAGAAGGGACAGGGGTCCGAGCTTTCTTT CASSQEGTGVRAFF
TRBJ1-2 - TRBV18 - TGTGCCAGCACCGAAGAGGGGAACCCCCTCTATGGCTACACCTTC CASTEEGNPLYGYTF
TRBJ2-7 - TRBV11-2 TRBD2 TGTGCCAGCAGCTCCACCCTAGCGGGGGGTTACGAGCAGTACTTC CASSSTLAGGYEQYF
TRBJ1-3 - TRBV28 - TGTGCCAGCCGGTCGGGAGCCGGGACAATAAGAAACACCATATATTTT CASRSGAGTIRNTIYF
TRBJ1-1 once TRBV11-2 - TGTGCCAGCAGCCTGCAGGGTTCAGGGTCTGAAGCTTTCTTT CASSLQGSGSEAFF
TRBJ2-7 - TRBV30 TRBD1 TGTGCTTTGGAGCGGGGCGGACAGGGGGGCTACGAGCAGTACTTC CALERGGQGGYEQYF
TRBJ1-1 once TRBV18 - TGTGCCAGCTCATCGAGCACAGACAACACTGAAGCTTTCTTT CASSSSTDNTEAFF
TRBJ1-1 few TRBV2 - TGTGCCAGCAGCCGCAGAGAACAGAACACTGAAGCTTTCTTT CASSRREQNTEAFF
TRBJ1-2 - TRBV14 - TGTGCCAGCAGCCAAAATCTTCACCCTGCCCCCTATGGCTACACCTTC CASSQNLHPAPYGYTF
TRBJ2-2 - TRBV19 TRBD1 TGTGCCAGTAGTACCGGGGAGACAGGGGTCTTCACCGGGGAGCTGTTTTTT CASSTGETGVFTGELFF
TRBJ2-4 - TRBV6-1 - TGTGCCAGCACCGAACTGGGGGACCCCATTCAGTACTTC CASTELGDPIQYF
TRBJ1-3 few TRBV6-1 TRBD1 TGTGCCAGCACGTCGGACAGGGTTCGAAACACCATATATTTT CASTSDRVRNTIYF
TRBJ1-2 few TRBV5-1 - TGCGCCAGCAGCTTGAGTATAGGGAACTATGGCTACACCTTC CASSLSIGNYGYTF
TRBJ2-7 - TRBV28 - TGTGCCAGCCTCAGTATCGGCGAGCAGTACTTC CASLSIGEQYF
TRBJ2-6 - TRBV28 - TGTGCCAGCAGTCCCGACAGCTCTGGGGCCAACGTCCTGACTTTC CASSPDSSGANVLTF
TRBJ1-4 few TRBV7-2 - TGTGCCAGCAGCTTAGCGCGACTCCCCAATGAAAAACTGTTTTTT CASSLARLPNEKLFF
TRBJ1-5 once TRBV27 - TGTGCCAGCAGTCCCCTACACAATCAGCCCCAGCATTTT CASSPLHNQPQHF
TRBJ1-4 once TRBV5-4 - TGTGCCAGCAGGAGGGACACCGGTAATGAAAAACTGTTTTTT CASRRDTGNEKLFF
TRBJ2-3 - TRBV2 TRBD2 TGTGCCAGTAATCGAGCGGGGCCCACAGATACGCAGTATTTT CASNRAGPTDTQYF
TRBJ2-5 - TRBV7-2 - TGTGCCAGCAGTCGCCCCCTAGGGGCTTTTGGTCAAGAGACCCAGTACTTC CASSRPLGAFGQETQYF
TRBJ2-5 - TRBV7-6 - TGTGCCAGCAGCTTATTTCGGTTTAAAGAGACCCAGTACTTC CASSLFRFKETQYF
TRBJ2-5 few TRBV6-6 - TGTGCCAGCAGTTACGGAGTTGACCGCCAAGAGACCCAGTACTTC CASSYGVDRQETQYF
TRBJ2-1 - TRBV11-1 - TGTGCCAGCAGCTCTAGGACGAGTGAGCAGTTCTTC CASSSRTSEQFF
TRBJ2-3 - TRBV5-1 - TGCGCCAGCAGCTTGGAGTTGAGGGGTTCTGATACGCAGTATTTT CASSLELRGSDTQYF
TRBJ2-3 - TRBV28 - TGTGCCAGCGGAGGACAGAGCACAGATACGCAGTATTTT CASGGQSTDTQYF
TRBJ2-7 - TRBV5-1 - TGCGCCAGCAGCTTGGCCCTAGGGTCGCCCTACGAGCAGTACTTC CASSLALGSPYEQYF
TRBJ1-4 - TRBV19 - TGTGCCAGTAGTCCCCGCCAACAGGGTCGGCGAACTAATGAAAAACTGTTTTTT CASSPRQQGRRTNEKLFF
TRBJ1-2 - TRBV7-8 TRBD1 TGTGCCAGCAGCCCCCGGACAGGGGACCATGGCTACACCTTC CASSPRTGDHGYTF
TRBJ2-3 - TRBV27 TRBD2 TGTGCCAGCAGGGGACGGGGGGAGAACACAGATACGCAGTATTTT CASRGRGENTDTQYF
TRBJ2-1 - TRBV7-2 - TGTGCCAGTAAGGGAAGCAGCGGGTCCAATGAGCAGTTCTTC CASKGSSGSNEQFF
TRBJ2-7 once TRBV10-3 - TGTGCCATCAGTGAGAGGGAGACCTACGAGCAGTACTTC CAISERETYEQYF
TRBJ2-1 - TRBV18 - TGTGCCAGCTCCGGGGACCGCTCCTACAATGAGCAGTTCTTC CASSGDRSYNEQFF
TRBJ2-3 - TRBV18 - TGTGCCAGCTCACCAACACTAGGGGCAGGGGATACGCAGTATTTT CASSPTLGAGDTQYF
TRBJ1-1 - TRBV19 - TGTGCCAGTACTGCACAGGCAGCGGGGGCTTTCTTT CASTAQAAGAFF
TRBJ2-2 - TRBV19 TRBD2 TGTGCCAGTAGTATAAGCCCCCCGGGGGCTAGCGGGGGGGATAACGACGGGGAGCTGTTTTTT CASSISPPGASGGDNDGELFF
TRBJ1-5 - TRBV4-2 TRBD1 TGTGCCAGCAGCCAATCGGGACAGGGTTTGATTCAGCCCCAGCATTTT CASSQSGQGLIQPQHF
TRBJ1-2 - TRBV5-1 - TGCGCCAGCAGCCCTGCGGGGGGGATTAACTATGGCTACACCTTC CASSPAGGINYGYTF
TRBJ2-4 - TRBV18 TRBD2 TGTGCCAGCTCGAGGCGGGAGGTAGCCAAAAACATTCAGTACTTC CASSRREVAKNIQYF
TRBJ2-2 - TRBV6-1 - TGTGCCAGCAGCTTTGTGACGGAAACCGGGGAGCTGTTTTTT CASSFVTETGELFF
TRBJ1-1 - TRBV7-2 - TGTGCCAGCAGCGCCTTCGGACAGCGGCCATACACTGAAGCTTTCTTT CASSAFGQRPYTEAFF